The 30 T cell receptor beta chains below were found in one sample sequenced in a study of T cell responses to AZD1222 COVID-19 vaccine. Clones were read by immunoSEQ multiplex PCR, and TCRdb kept only the in-frame ones, dropping some. The sample lists 100,000 or so clones; around 90% were seen once. This material consisted of peripheral blood, taken on day 0 of AZD1222 vaccination. The receptor set was obtained from an adult in good health.

The V and J genes are TRBV3-1 (or the pseudogene TRBV3-2) and TRBJ2-7; D is undetermined. The V end was cut by 4 bases, the J end by 6 bases, with 13 bases between. Germline V lookup: CDR1 LGHDT, CDR2 YNNKEL (reference sequence). The CDR3 has 13 residues. CDR3 amino acids: CASSPSPPAEQYF. The CDR3 region has the DNA TGTGCCAGCAGCCCGTCACCCCCCGCCGAGCAGTACTTC.

This chain joins TRBV7-3 and TRBJ1-1; D is unresolved. CDR3 length: 15 amino acids. Germline assignment: CDR1 SGHTA and CDR2 FQGTGA. Trimming stripped 0 bases from V and 1 base from J, with 9 bases between. The CDR3 reads CASSLTAGPNTEAFF. The CDR3 bases are TGTGCCAGCAGCTTAACAGCAGGACCGAACACTGAAGCTTTCTTT.

This clone was seen a few times. The chain joins TRBV6-5 to TRBJ1-5; maybe TRBD1 (5 bases). The germline V gene encodes CDR1 MNHEY and CDR2 SVGAGI. V lost 4 bases and J 9 bases, leaving 13 bases between the germline ends. The CDR3 covers 13 residues. The CDR3 nucleotides read TGTGCCAGCAGTTCGACAGCCCCAGGGCCCCAGCATTTT. The encoded protein is CASSSTAPGPQHF.

This sequence joins TRBV11-3 and TRBJ1-6, with TRBD1 matching 7 bases. Germline CDR1 SGHNT, CDR2 YENEEA. The J segment lost 5 bases and the V segment lost 5 bases, leaving 12 bases of the junction unmatched. The CDR3 is 17 amino acids. CDR3 DNA: TGTGCCAGCAGCGAATCCTTCGGGACAGTGCATAATTCACCCCTCCACTTT. It yields the protein CASSESFGTVHNSPLHF.

The chain joins TRBV4-3 to TRBJ1-2; the match to TRBD1 covers 7 bases. The CDR3 is 14 amino acids. The germline gives CDR1 LGHNA, CDR2 YSLEER. V was pared by 3 bases and J by 4 bases, with 5 bases of the junction left unmatched. CDR3 nucleotide sequence: TGCGCCAGCAGCCACTGGGACAGATCCTATGGCTACACCTTC. Translation gives CASSHWDRSYGYTF.

This rearrangement joins TRBV12-3 or TRBV12-4 to TRBJ2-2; unclear D gene. V gave up 2 bases and J gave up 8 bases, with 6 bases separating them. This CDR3 contains 12 residues. CDR3 region: CASSLIGGELFF. CDR3 nucleotides: TGTGCCAGCAGTTTAATAGGGGGGGAGCTGTTTTTT.

This clone was found once. The CDR3 nucleotides read TGTGCCAGCAGTTTGGGGACAGGGGGCACTGAAGCTTTCTTT. Encoded protein: CASSLGTGGTEAFF. The genes are TRBV27 and TRBJ1-1; 11 nucleotides align to TRBD1. The V gene end was trimmed by 3 bases and the J gene end by 4 bases; junction bases not matched to a gene: 1. This CDR3 has 14 amino acids. CDR1 is MNHEY, CDR2 SMNVEV, per germline (reference sequence).

A few counts support this clone. This sample also contains other DNA sequences that code for the same CDR3. The chain couples TRBV5-1 to TRBJ2-7; 11 positions match TRBD2. Germline lookup yields CDR1 SGHRS and CDR2 YFSETQ. The CDR3 consists of 17 residues. J gave up 1 base and V 0 bases, and 6 bases lay outside the gene matches. CDR3 DNA: TGCGCCAGCAGCTTGGCGGGTAGCGGGGGGGCGTCCTACGAGCAGTACTTC. Translation: CASSLAGSGGASYEQYF.

This chain uses TRBV16 with TRBJ1-5; D perhaps matches TRBD1 (5 bases). Germline V gene lookup returns CDR1 KGHSY and CDR2 FQNENV. V lost 7 bases to trimming and J lost 6 bases, with 16 bases between them. The CDR3 has 14 amino acids. CDR3 nucleotide sequence: TGTGCCAGCACGAAGGGACGGGGAGGTCAGCCCCAGCATTTT. Its translation: CASTKGRGGQPQHF.

The chain joins TRBV7-2 to TRBJ1-2; TRBD1 agrees at 8 bases. Germline assignment: CDR1 SGHTA and CDR2 FQGNSA. After removal of 5 bases from V and 3 bases from J, the junction contained 5 bases not matched to a gene. The CDR3 is 14 amino acids. The CDR3 region is CASSPGQGYYGYTF. The CDR3 coding sequence is TGTGCCAGCAGCCCCGGACAGGGTTACTATGGCTACACCTTC. Full variable domain (missing parts from reference TRBV7-2 and TRBJ1-2): GAGVSQSPSNKVTEKGKDVELRCDPISGHTALYWYRQSLGQGLEFLIYFQGNSAPDKSGLPSDRFSAERTGGSVSTLTIQRTQQEDSAVYLCASSPGQGYYGYTFGSGTRLTVV.

The chain recombines TRBV5-1 with TRBJ2-7; TRBD2 matches 8 bases. CDR1 SGHRS and CDR2 YFSETQ come from the germline V gene. The J segment lost 0 bases and the V segment lost 4 bases, leaving 6 bases of the junction unmatched. This CDR3 is built from 15 residues. This chain's CDR3 is CASSPRAGDSYEQYF. As DNA, the CDR3 is TGCGCCAGCAGCCCTCGAGCGGGAGACTCCTACGAGCAGTACTTC.

The chain combines TRBV10-3 with TRBJ2-7; the match to TRBD1 covers 8 bases. The CDR3 extends over 15 amino acids. Trimming cost V 4 bases and J 5 bases; bases outside gene matches: 10. Germline CDR1 ENHRY, CDR2 SYGVKD. DNA for the CDR3: TGTGCCATCAGTGCTGACAGGGGCGGTAGAAACGAGCAGTACGTC. It yields the protein CAISADRGGRNEQYV.

The rearrangement uses TRBV6-5 and TRBJ1-1, with 7 bases matching TRBD1. The V gene end was trimmed by 2 bases and the J gene end by 4 bases; junction bases not matched to a gene: 1. This CDR3 comprises 13 residues. Germline V lookup: CDR1 MNHEY, CDR2 SVGAGI. The CDR3: CASSYPGGTEAFF. DNA for the CDR3: TGTGCCAGCAGTTACCCAGGGGGCACTGAAGCTTTCTTT.

This clone was seen just once. This chain joins TRBV7-2 and TRBJ1-5, with D perhaps matching TRBD1 (5 bases). The ends were cut back, 5 bases at V and 4 bases at J, with 9 bases in the middle. This CDR3 region has 13 residues. The germline V gene has CDR1 SGHTA and CDR2 FQGNSA. The CDR3 nucleotides are TGTGCCAGCAGCATGAGGGGAAATCAGCCCCAGCATTTT. Its translation is CASSMRGNQPQHF.

V is TRBV19 and J is TRBJ1-4; D unresolved. The CDR3 is 15 residues long. Germline lookup yields CDR1 LNHDA and CDR2 SQIVND (reference sequence). Trimming took off 6 bases at V and 1 base at J, with 12 bases between the two ends. CDR3 bases: TGTGCCAGTAGAAGTGCGACAAGAACTAATGAAAAACTGTTTTTT. This codes for CASRSATRTNEKLFF.

V is TRBV3-1 (or the pseudogene TRBV3-2) and J is TRBJ2-1; D is possibly TRBD1 (5 bases). Trimming cost V 0 bases and J 4 bases, with 7 bases left between them. In germline, CDR1 is LGHDT, CDR2 YNNKEL (reference sequence). This CDR3 is 14 amino acids long. In DNA form, the CDR3 reads TGTGCCAGCAGCCAAGAAGGGGTGTACAATGAGCAGTTCTTC. The encoded protein is CASSQEGVYNEQFF.

The chain carries TRBV6-5 and TRBJ1-5; D is unresolved. CDR1 MNHEY and CDR2 SVGAGI come from the germline V gene. The CDR3 spans 15 residues. V gave up 8 bases and J gave up 4 bases, with 18 bases separating them. Here the CDR3 reads CASGDGSGPNQPQHF. The CDR3 DNA reads as TGTGCCAGCGGCGATGGGAGCGGCCCGAATCAGCCCCAGCATTTT.

Turning to this clone: The junction shows a germline mismatch at one end, possibly a read error. The CDR3: CSAPVGSF. CDR3 DNA: TGCAGCGCTCCAGTGGGGTCCTTC. The chain recombines TRBV29-1 with TRBJ1-2; D gene unclear. Germline V gene sequence: CDR1 SQVTM, CDR2 ANQGSEA. The CDR3 totals 8 residues.

The chain has TRBV6-5 and TRBJ2-7; D possibly corresponds to TRBD1 (6 bases). CDR3 size: 14 residues. Trimming took off 6 bases at V and 1 base at J, with 13 bases between the two ends. CDR1 and CDR2 (germline): MNHEY, SVGAGI. CDR3 nucleotides: TGTGCCAGCAGCTCCGTACAGGGATCCTACGAGCAGTACTTC. It is translated as CASSSVQGSYEQYF.

There are a few counts of this clone. The chain uses TRBV6-5 and TRBJ1-1; D perhaps matches TRBD1 (6 bases). Deletions cut 8 bases from V and 4 bases from J, with 14 bases between. The CDR3 totals 13 residues. From germline, CDR1 is MNHEY and CDR2 SVGAGI. The CDR3 DNA sequence: TGTGCCAGCCATCGTCTAGGGGGCACTGAAGCTTTCTTT. Protein sequence: CASHRLGGTEAFF.

To note about this clone: At one end the junction does not follow the germline gene, possibly because of a read error. The chain uses TRBV5-1 and TRBJ2-2, with D perhaps matching TRBD1 (5 bases). Germline-derived CDR1 and CDR2 are SGHRS and YFSETQ. There are 15 residues in the CDR3. This CDR3 reads CASSLESRARGELFF. CDR3 DNA: TGTGCCAGCAGCTTGGAGAGCAGGGCGCGGGGGGAGCTGTTTTTT.

The J gene is TRBJ2-7, the V gene TRBV5-1; possibly TRBD1 for D (5 bases). Germline CDR1 is SGHRS and CDR2 is YFSETQ. The V end lost 1 base, the J end lost 4 bases, and 18 bases lay between the germline ends. This CDR3 has 16 amino acids. CDR3: CASSLRGNLAGYEQYF. The CDR3 DNA is TGCGCCAGCAGCTTGAGGGGTAACCTCGCCGGATACGAGCAGTACTTC.

The genes are TRBV28 and TRBJ1-2; D uncertain. V lost 4 bases and J 4 bases, leaving 4 bases between the germline ends. Germline values: CDR1 MDHEN, CDR2 SYDVKM. The CDR3 has 11 amino acids. The CDR3 sequence: CASSSLYGYTF. DNA of the CDR3: TGTGCCAGCAGTTCCCTCTATGGCTACACCTTC.

This clone was picked up a small number of times. The rearrangement uses TRBV24-1 and TRBJ2-1; D tentatively reads TRBD1 or TRBD2 (5 bases each). In germline, CDR1 is KGHDR, CDR2 SFDVKD. The V and J ends lost 12 bases and 5 bases respectively, with 22 bases between them. CDR3 length: 15 residues. CDR3 coding DNA: TGTGCCTCTAAAATGGACCCGTGGGGACACAATGAGCAGTTCTTC. As protein: CASKMDPWGHNEQFF.

A word on this clone: The junction does not match germline at one end; this may be a read error. The V gene is TRBV5-1, the J gene TRBJ2-5, with a tentative D call TRBD1 (5 bases). Per the germline V gene, CDR1 is SGHRS and CDR2 is YFSETQ. The CDR3 runs to 15 residues. The CDR3 reads CASSLGFSGMETQYF. The CDR3 nucleotides are TGTGCCAGCAGCTTGGGGTTCTCAGGGATGGAGACCCAGTACTTC. Together with reference TRBV5-1 and TRBJ2-5, the CDR3 gives the full variable domain: KAGVTQTPRYLIKTRGQQVTLSCSPISGHRSVSWYQQTPGQGLQFLFEYFSETQRNKGNFPGRFSGRQFSNSRSEMNVSTLELGDSALYLCASSLGFSGMETQYFGPGTRLLVL.

V is TRBV12-5 and J is TRBJ2-1; D remains ambiguous. The length of the CDR3 is 13 residues. The V end was cut by 2 bases, the J end by 5 bases, with 7 bases between. Germline lookup yields CDR1 LGHNT and CDR2 FRNRAP. The CDR3 DNA reads TGTGCTAGTGGTTTGACATTTAACAATGAGCAGTTCTTC. As protein: CASGLTFNNEQFF.

The chain has TRBV12-3 or TRBV12-4 and TRBJ2-2; unclear D gene. Trimming cost V 1 base and J 6 bases, with 6 bases left between them. This CDR3 spans 13 amino acids. Here the CDR3 reads CASSLGVPGELFF. For the CDR3, the DNA is TGTGCCAGCAGTTTAGGAGTTCCCGGGGAGCTGTTTTTT.

CDR3 residues: CASSLTPGVGPTDTQYF. For the CDR3, the DNA is TGTGCCAGCAGCTTAACTCCAGGGGTAGGACCCACAGATACGCAGTATTTT. The J gene is TRBJ2-3, the V gene TRBV7-3; possible D gene TRBD1, 6 bases. This CDR3 has 17 residues. Trimming pared 0 bases from V and 2 bases from J, leaving 15 bases between. Per the germline V gene, CDR1 is SGHTA and CDR2 is FQGTGA.

The sample holds a few counts of this clone. This chain connects TRBV29-1 to TRBJ1-4; possible D gene TRBD1, 5 bases. CDR3 length: 13 residues. V lost 6 bases to trimming and J lost 3 bases, with 11 bases between them. The germline CDR1 and CDR2 sequences are SQVTM and ANQGSEA. This CDR3 is CSVEEGANEKLFF. The CDR3 DNA is TGCAGCGTAGAGGAAGGGGCTAATGAAAAACTGTTTTTT.

The chain joins TRBV7-8 to TRBJ1-6, with a possible D match to TRBD1 (5 bases). The germline V gene encodes CDR1 SGHVS and CDR2 FQNEAQ. The CDR3 sequence is 14 residues long. Trimming pared 8 bases from V and 0 bases from J, leaving 8 bases between. In DNA form, the CDR3 reads TGTGCCAGCGGGGCGAGCTCCTATAATTCACCCCTCCACTTT. Translating it yields CASGASSYNSPLHF.